This T cell receptor beta chain emerged from a study of blood T cell repertoires in COVID-19. In the study overall: Acute and convalescent COVID-19 specimens originated in the United States, Italy and Spain. Sources were T cells, B-cell-depleted T cells, or PBMCs; the material itself was cDNA or gDNA.

In the original analysis: For nucleated cells, counts were estimated from reference gene primer amplification. Data came from immunoSEQ multiplex PCR; TCRdb stores just in-frame clones and leaves some out. The DNA gave D and trimming, while V, J and clone size come from that table. In the table there are 350,000 to 400,000 clones, just under 90% of which are singletons. The CDR3 consists of 15 residues. Per the germline V gene, CDR1 is SGHAT and CDR2 is FQNNGV. Trimming removed 0 bases from V and 8 bases from J, with 14 bases in between. All recovered Cohort 3 donors got two negative PCRs, got clearance, or saw symptom resolution.

Sequences were obtained from PBMCs or T cells enriched from blood (not recorded which). The TCR was taken from a woman aged 30 to 39 who had recovered from COVID-19. The V gene is TRBV11-2, the J gene TRBJ2-4; D perhaps matches TRBD2 (6 bases). CDR3 in amino acids: CASSLEGRPGDIQYF. The CDR3 nucleotides read TGTGCCAGCAGCTTAGAGGGGAGGCCGGGAGACATTCAGTACTTC.